This T cell receptor (beta chain) appears in the sequencing data of a study of radiotherapy plus CTLA-4 blockade in lung cancer. Study-wide background: With 30% to 40% of patients having disease control, objective responses were seen in 15% to 20%. Study findings and constraints: Expansion of tumor-derived TCR clones was observed in blood after radiotherapy plus ipilimumab. Alongside interferon-beta, early blood T cell clone dynamics were reportedly the best predictor of response.

Some clones are missing from TCRdb's copy, which holds only in-frame ones; the method was immunoSEQ multiplex PCR. The sample records over 45,000 clones, approximately 80% being singletons. Germline CDR1 and CDR2: LGHNA and YSLEER. The CDR3 spans 16 residues. V dropped 1 base and J dropped 5; count of bases not matched to a gene: 6. Comment on this clone: The antigen remains unidentified.

The chain uses TRBV4-3 and TRBJ2-2; 8 bases are shared with TRBD2. The source material was peripheral blood, sampled from a patient treated with radiotherapy plus ipilimumab. The clonotype originates from a human donor with non-small cell lung cancer who had a complete response to radiotherapy plus ipilimumab. This chain's CDR3 is CASSQVSASGTGELFF. In DNA form, the CDR3 reads TGCGCCAGCAGCCAAGTTTCGGCTAGCGGGACCGGGGAGCTGTTTTTT.